The next 28 T cell receptor beta chains were all read from a single sample in a study of T cells in Graves' hyperthyroidism and ophthalmopathy. RNA transcripts provided the source from which TCR beta CDR3 regions were amplified. Initially, a first-round RT-PCR of the TCR CDR3 employed the HTBI primer set. TCRdb analysed the multiplex PCR reads with MiXCR anew, one entry per CDR3 protein. The repertoire holds approximately 700,000 distinct CDR3 sequences, with 45% as singletons. What was sequenced was peripheral blood or thyroid tissue (not recorded which). These receptors originate from an adult man with Graves' disease, either hyperthyroidism or ophthalmopathy (not recorded which).

This clonotype was observed many times. The gene calls are TRBV7-3 and TRBJ1-6; perhaps TRBD1 as D (6 bases). CDR3 length equals 13 residues. In germline, CDR1 is SGHTA, CDR2 FQGTGA. The V end was cut by 3 bases, the J end by 9 bases, with 9 bases between. The CDR3 loop reads CASSLDSFSPLHF. CDR3 bases: TGTGCCAGCAGCTTGGACAGTTTTTCACCCCTCCACTTT.

V is TRBV10-3 and J is TRBJ1-1; 7 positions match TRBD1. This CDR3 has 13 residues. Germline V gene data show CDR1 as ENHRY and CDR2 as SYGVKD. The V gene end was trimmed by 10 bases and the J gene end by 1 base; junction bases not matched to a gene: 6. The CDR3 region has the DNA TGTGCCACACAGGGGACGCGGAACACTGAAGCTTTCTTT. Translating gives CATQGTRNTEAFF.

This clonotype was counted many times. This chain links TRBV7-9 with TRBJ2-7; D remains ambiguous. This CDR3 comprises 13 residues. The germline gives CDR1 SEHNR, CDR2 FQNEAQ (reference sequence). V was shortened by 5 bases and J by 5 bases, with 13 bases between the two germline ends. This CDR3 is CASSPSVRHEQYF. The CDR3 nucleotides read TGTGCCAGCAGCCCCTCCGTCCGCCACGAGCAGTACTTC.

This clonotype was observed many times. The chain combines TRBV20-1 with TRBJ2-7; unclear D gene. Germline V gene sequence: CDR1 DFQATT, CDR2 SNEGSKA (reference sequence). The CDR3 extends over 11 amino acids. Trimming shortened V by 0 bases and J by 5 bases, and 5 bases separated the two germline ends. The DNA of the CDR3 is TGCAGTGCTAGAGATGGCCACGAGCAGTACTTC. It is translated as CSARDGHEQYF.

V gene TRBV7-6 combines with J gene TRBJ1-2; D uncertain. V was pared by 2 bases and J by 6 bases, with 16 bases between. Germline loops: CDR1 SGHVS, CDR2 FNYEAQ. The CDR3 extends over 15 amino acids. The CDR3: CASSLNEGSSDGYTF. In DNA form, the CDR3 reads TGTGCCAGCAGCTTAAATGAGGGCTCATCGGATGGCTACACCTTC.

The chain uses TRBV15 and TRBJ1-4, with no clear D. Trimming pared 3 bases from V and 0 bases from J, leaving 11 bases between. The CDR3 is 16 amino acids. The V gene's germline CDR1 is LNHNV and CDR2 YYDKDF (reference sequence). This CDR3 reads CATSSVGGATNEKLFF. DNA for the CDR3: TGTGCCACCAGCAGCGTTGGCGGGGCAACTAATGAAAAACTGTTTTTT. Based on the CDR3 plus reference TRBV15 and TRBJ1-4, the full variable domain is DAMVIQNPRYQVTQFGKPVTLSCSQTLNHNVMYWYQQKSSQAPKLLFHYYDKDFNNEADTPDNFQSRRPNTSFCFLDIRSPGLGDTAMYLCATSSVGGATNEKLFFGSGTQLSVL.

In this sample, this clonotype turned up many times. The chain employs TRBV7-9 and TRBJ1-1; possibly TRBD1 for D (6 bases). Looked up from germline, CDR1 is SEHNR and CDR2 is FQNEAQ (reference sequence). V lost 1 base, J lost 1 base, and 7 bases lay in between. The CDR3 has 14 amino acids. The CDR3 protein is CASSLEGQNTEAFF. The CDR3 bases are TGTGCCAGCAGCTTAGAGGGACAGAACACTGAAGCTTTCTTT.

This clonotype was counted only a few times. V is TRBV19 and J is TRBJ1-1; no clear D. The ends were cut back, 1 base at V and 0 bases at J, with 21 bases in the middle. The germline V gene has CDR1 LNHDA and CDR2 SQIVND (reference sequence). The CDR3 runs 19 residues. The CDR3 nucleotides are TGTGCCAGTAGTATAGGTGTCAGACATGACGCGAGGATGAACACTGAAGCTTTCTTT. Protein product: CASSIGVRHDARMNTEAFF.

The chain recombines TRBV29-1 with TRBJ2-5; 14 positions agree with TRBD2. The CDR3 covers 15 residues. The ends lost 3 bases at V and 4 bases at J; junction bases unmatched: 4. From germline, CDR1 is SQVTM and CDR2 ANQGSEA. The CDR3 coding sequence is TGCAGCGTTGACCGACTAGCGGGAGGGGGAGAGACCCAGTACTTC. This translates into CSVDRLAGGGETQYF.

This clonotype came up a few times. The rearrangement joins TRBV20-1 to TRBJ2-7, with 11 nucleotides matching TRBD2. The germline CDR1 and CDR2 sequences are DFQATT and SNEGSKA (reference sequence). V trimming: 5 bases; J trimming: 5 bases; junction bases outside the gene matches: 11. The CDR3 totals 15 residues. The CDR3 spells CSAEAPGLAAHEQYF. CDR3 DNA: TGCAGTGCTGAGGCTCCGGGACTAGCGGCCCACGAGCAGTACTTC.

This clonotype was picked up many times. The J gene is TRBJ1-4, the V gene TRBV2, with 8 bases lining up with TRBD1. Germline-derived CDR1 and CDR2 are SNHLY and FYNNEI. The V gene end was trimmed by 7 bases and the J gene end by 10 bases; junction bases not matched to a gene: 8. The CDR3 is 13 residues long. This CDR3 is CASNTDRGPKLFF. As DNA, the CDR3 is TGTGCCAGCAATACCGACAGGGGTCCAAAACTGTTTTTT.

This clonotype has more than one count but fewer than ten. This sequence joins TRBV20-1 and TRBJ2-5, with TRBD2 matching over 7 bases. The CDR3 is 14 residues long. Germline values: CDR1 DFQATT, CDR2 SNEGSKA (reference sequence). V was clipped by 0 bases and J by 5 bases; unmatched bases: 6. The CDR3 region has the DNA TGCAGTGCTAGAGATGGGAGGGGCGTGGAGACCCAGTACTTC. Its protein is CSARDGRGVETQYF.

This clonotype was counted many times. The V gene is TRBV20-1, the J gene TRBJ1-6; D is possibly TRBD1 (5 bases). CDR1 is DFQATT, CDR2 SNEGSKA, per germline (reference sequence). V was trimmed by 1 base and J by 11 bases, leaving 12 bases between them. The CDR3 spans 13 residues. CDR3 residues: CSARGAAGAPLHF. The CDR3 nucleotides are TGCAGTGCTAGAGGGGCAGCGGGGGCACCCCTCCACTTT.

The chain combines TRBV20-1 with TRBJ2-5; no firm D call. Germline CDR1 reads DFQATT; CDR2 reads SNEGSKA (reference sequence). Trimming took off 2 bases at V and 9 bases at J, with 19 bases between the two ends. The length of the CDR3 is 14 residues. The CDR3 nucleotides read TGCAGTGCTAGATTTCAGAACAACTTGATGGCCCAGTACTTC. Protein product: CSARFQNNLMAQYF.

The chain uses TRBV10-3 and TRBJ2-7, with 9 nucleotides matching TRBD1. The J segment lost 9 bases and the V segment lost 6 bases, leaving 6 bases of the junction unmatched. This CDR3 is built from 12 residues. The V gene's germline CDR1 is ENHRY and CDR2 SYGVKD. CDR3 amino acids: CAIRGTGQGQYF. CDR3 bases: TGTGCCATCAGGGGGACAGGGCAAGGGCAGTACTTC.

This clonotype was recorded at least ten times. The chain is built from TRBV7-2 and TRBJ1-2, with D unclear. CDR1 SGHTA and CDR2 FQGNSA come from the germline V gene. The CDR3 runs 12 residues. Trimming stripped 3 bases from V and 7 bases from J, with 9 bases between. The CDR3 spells CASSFRGAGYTF. The CDR3, as DNA: TGTGCCAGCAGCTTTCGGGGTGCTGGCTACACCTTC. Based on the CDR3 plus reference TRBV7-2 and TRBJ1-2, the full variable domain is GAGVSQSPSNKVTEKGKDVELRCDPISGHTALYWYRQSLGQGLEFLIYFQGNSAPDKSGLPSDRFSAERTGGSVSTLTIQRTQQEDSAVYLCASSFRGAGYTFGSGTRLTVV.

As concerns this clonotype: The junction differs from germline at one of its ends, possibly a read error. The rearrangement links TRBV20-1 to TRBJ1-3, with D perhaps matching TRBD1 (6 bases). Looked up from germline, CDR1 is DFQATT and CDR2 is SNEGSKA (reference sequence). This CDR3 contains 13 residues. CDR3 region: CSAGGQTGNTVYF. In DNA, the CDR3 is TGCAGTGCGGGGGGACAAACTGGAAACACCGTATATTTT.

V usage is TRBV12-3 or TRBV12-4 and J usage is TRBJ2-7; TRBD1 or TRBD2 may be the D gene (6 bases each). The V end was cut by 6 bases, the J end by 6 bases, with 18 bases between. This CDR3 spans 14 amino acids. The CDR3 protein is CASSLSGLGGEQYF. The CDR3 DNA reads TGTGCCAGCAGCCTTAGCGGTCTAGGGGGCGAGCAGTACTTC.

To note about this clonotype: This could be a read error, since a much larger clone is one nucleotide away. V usage is TRBV7-8 and J usage is TRBJ1-6, with no clear D. Germline CDR1 SGHVS, CDR2 FQNEAQ. The CDR3 is 16 residues long. Trimming removed 3 bases from V and 3 bases from J, with 12 bases in between. The CDR3 loop reads CASSLAYDGYNSPLHF. Here the CDR3 DNA reads TGTGCCAGCAGCTTGGCGTATGATGGCTATAATTCACCCCTCCACTTT.

Ten or more counts support this clonotype. J is TRBJ1-1 and V is TRBV20-1; D remains ambiguous. Germline V gene sequence: CDR1 DFQATT, CDR2 SNEGSKA (reference sequence). The CDR3 length is 12 residues. V lost 3 bases and J lost 11, with 16 bases in between. In DNA form, the CDR3 reads TGCAGTGCTAGGGGTGGGATCCGAGGGGCTTTCTTT. This encodes CSARGGIRGAFF.

This clonotype turned up a few times. The gene calls are TRBV20-1 and TRBJ2-7; 7 bases match TRBD1. Germline trimming cut 6 bases from V and 5 bases from J; bases unmatched to any gene: 7. The CDR3 loop spans 12 amino acids. Germline-derived CDR1 and CDR2 are DFQATT and SNEGSKA (reference sequence). The chain's CDR3 is CSAQTGYHEQYF. The CDR3 bases are TGCAGTGCACAGACAGGGTACCACGAGCAGTACTTC.

A few counts support this clonotype. The chain uses TRBV29-1 and TRBJ1-1; 7 bases are shared with TRBD1. The CDR3 consists of 14 residues. Germline trimming cut 3 bases from V and 2 bases from J; bases unmatched to any gene: 6. In germline, CDR1 is SQVTM, CDR2 ANQGSEA. Here the CDR3 reads CSVDLTGYNTEAFF. Written as DNA, the CDR3 is TGCAGCGTTGACTTGACAGGGTATAACACTGAAGCTTTCTTT. Together with reference TRBV29-1 and TRBJ1-1, the CDR3 gives the full variable domain: SAVISQKPSRDICQRGTSLTIQCQVDSQVTMMFWYRQQPGQSLTLIATANQGSEATYESGFVIDKFPISRPNLTFSTLTVSNMSPEDSSIYLCSVDLTGYNTEAFFGQGTRLTVV.

This chain links TRBV2 with TRBJ1-5; TRBD1 agrees at 7 bases. Looked up from germline, CDR1 is SNHLY and CDR2 is FYNNEI. The CDR3 contains 14 residues. Trimming took 8 bases from V and 5 from J; bases not matched to a gene: 9. CDR3 DNA sequence: TGTGCCAGCTCACCAAACAGGGGAGATCAGCCCCAGCATTTT. The encoded protein is CASSPNRGDQPQHF.

A remark on this clonotype: The final CDR3 position lacks the conserved phenylalanine or tryptophan, pointing to a likely read error. The V gene is TRBV7-2, the J gene TRBJ2-2, with 7 bases fitting TRBD2. J gave up 0 bases and V 1 base, and 2 bases lay outside the gene matches. The CDR3 runs 16 residues. Germline V gives CDR1 SGHTA, CDR2 FQGNSA. CDR3 in DNA: TGTGCCAGCAGCTTAGGTGGGGGGGCGAACACCGGGGAGCTGTTTTCT. Amino acid sequence: CASSLGGGANTGELFS.

This clonotype was counted a few times. Mismatch with germline at one junction end may stem from a read error. The chain employs TRBV10-2 and TRBJ2-7; tentatively, D is TRBD2 (6 bases). This CDR3 has 11 residues. Germline CDR1 and CDR2: WSHSY and SAAADI. CDR3 sequence: CASSWGDEQYF. The CDR3 DNA reads as TGTGCCAGCAGTTGGGGGGACGAGCAGTACTTC.

This clonotype appeared a few times. This chain links TRBV2 with TRBJ1-1, with 9 bases aligning to TRBD1. V gave up 6 bases and J gave up 4 bases; unmatched junction bases: 6. Germline lookup yields CDR1 SNHLY and CDR2 FYNNEI. The CDR3 length is 14 residues. The CDR3 sequence is CASRGRTGATEAFF. Here the CDR3 DNA reads TGTGCCAGCAGGGGCCGGACAGGGGCCACTGAAGCTTTCTTT.

The rearrangement uses TRBV11-1 and TRBJ1-3; 7 nucleotides match TRBD1. This CDR3 contains 16 residues. J lost 0 bases, V lost 8 bases, and 10 bases had no gene match. Germline CDR1 reads SGHAT; CDR2 reads FQDESV (reference sequence). CDR3 protein: CASGTRTGFSGNTIYF. The DNA of the CDR3 is TGTGCCAGCGGAACTCGGACAGGCTTCTCTGGAAACACCATATATTTT.

This chain connects TRBV7-9 to TRBJ2-2, with 7 bases fitting TRBD1. The CDR3 sequence is 14 residues long. Germline assignment: CDR1 SEHNR and CDR2 FQNEAQ (reference sequence). The trim removed 6 bases at V and 6 bases at J, leaving 7 bases unmatched. CDR3 nucleotides: TGTGCCAGCAGTTATGACAGGGCCTCCGGGGAGCTGTTTTTT. Its protein is CASSYDRASGELFF.